The clone carrying this T cell receptor beta chain was found many times. The source of the sample is a study of T-cell memory formation after mild COVID-19. TCRdb re-called the 5' RACE reads with MiXCR, one entry per CDR3 protein. The table has 45,000 to 55,000 distinct CDR3 sequences, 9.3% seen once; the top ten hold roughly 10%. The CDR3 length is 18 residues. Germline values: CDR1 LGHNA, CDR2 YSLEER. The V segment lost 0 bases and the J segment 8 bases; nucleotides outside the gene matches: 16. The clonotype originates from an adult woman who had mild COVID-19 (a few samples of this study predate the infection). Cell type and time point are not known. Source material: PBMCs or a T cell subset sorted from them (not recorded which). This sequence joins TRBV4-3 and TRBJ2-1; TRBD2 matches 7 bases. The CDR3 here is CASSQDVDPGLTLDEQFF. In DNA form, the CDR3 reads TGCGCCAGCAGCCAAGATGTCGACCCGGGACTAACTTTGGATGAGCAGTTCTTC.